This T cell receptor beta chain appears in the sequencing data of a study of patients and donors after allogeneic stem cell transplantation (TCRdb year 2020). About this clonotype: Its recognized antigen is unknown. Base qualities are not recorded, but no much larger clone differs from it by a single base.

There are 15 amino acids in the CDR3, from cysteine to phenylalanine inclusive. Only the CDR3 DNA is retained, 45 bases long and in frame from the first base. V loses 6 bases at its end and J loses 9 bases; junction bases beyond the gene matches: 9. In the germline V gene, CDR1 corresponds to LGHNA and CDR2 to YNFKEQ. Libraries came from RT-PCR. The instrument was a NextSeq 550. TCRdb passed the public sequencing reads through fastp at Q25 and MiXCR, retaining productive beta sequences. Identical CDR3 proteins give one entry, which carries the most common genes and DNA. For this sample the table gives 200,000 to 250,000 distinct CDR3 sequences, of which 13% to 15% were detected only once. Around a tenth of the sample rests with the top ten.

The receptor chain draws on TRBV4-2 and TRBJ2-1, and TRBD2 matches 12 of the central bases. Sequences were obtained from blood, either unsorted or a sorted T cell fraction (not recorded which). The TCR comes from a human donor who was either an allogeneic HSCT recipient or a stem cell or donor lymphocyte infusion donor (not recorded which). It is not recorded whose cells these are; they may come from a transplant donor. The CDR3 loop reads CASSTSGGLGSEQFF. The DNA sequence is TGTGCCAGCAGTACTAGCGGGGGGCTAGGGAGTGAGCAGTTCTTC.